This TCR beta chain came from a study of beta chain features in type 1 diabetes. The study, taken as a whole, reports: Small HLA sub-analyses could not settle whether HLA shapes TCRB rearrangement. Any PCR bias toward short templates would affect both groups alike. Researchers reported that naive, central memory and Treg TCRB repertoires appeared more similar in patients than in healthy donors.

This clone was counted a few times. Its antigen is unidentified. With 7 bases clipped from V and 2 bases from J, the junction kept 11 bases outside the gene matches. Germline V gene sequence: CDR1 MGHDK, CDR2 SYGVNS. The CDR3 length is 16 residues. TCRB transcripts that were expressed got sequenced, as all of the isolated RNA had been reverse transcribed. Sequencing of naive, central memory and regulatory T cell samples gave an average of around 4 million reads. TCRdb's table, derived via immunoSEQ multiplex PCR, lists solely in-frame clones and lacks some. The sample contains 240,000 or so clones, around a quarter of which appear only once.

The receptor was derived from a young man in good health. The chain employs TRBV25-1 and TRBJ2-1; 7 bases fit TRBD1. The material sequenced was central memory CD4+ T cells from blood. Here the CDR3 reads CASTDRSGGTYNEQFF. CDR3 coding DNA: TGTGCCAGCACGGACAGGTCAGGAGGCACCTACAATGAGCAGTTCTTC.